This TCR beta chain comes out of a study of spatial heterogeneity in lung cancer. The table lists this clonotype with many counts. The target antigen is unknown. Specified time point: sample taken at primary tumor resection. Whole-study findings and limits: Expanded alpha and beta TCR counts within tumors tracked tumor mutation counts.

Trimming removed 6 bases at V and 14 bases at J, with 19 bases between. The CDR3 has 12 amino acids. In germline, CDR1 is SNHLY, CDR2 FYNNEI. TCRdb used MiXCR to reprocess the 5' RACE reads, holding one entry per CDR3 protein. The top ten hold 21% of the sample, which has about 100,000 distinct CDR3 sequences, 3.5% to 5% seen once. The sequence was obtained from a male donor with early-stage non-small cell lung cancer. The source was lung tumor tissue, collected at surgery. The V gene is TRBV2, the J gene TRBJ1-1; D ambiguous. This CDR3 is CASRLTLEGAFF. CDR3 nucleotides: TGTGCCAGCAGACTGACACTCGAGGGAGCCTTCTTT.